These 32 T cell receptor beta chains originate from one sample sequenced in a study of T cell responses to AZD1222 COVID-19 vaccine. This table comes from immunoSEQ multiplex PCR, and its TCRdb copy is limited to in-frame clones, with some not included. The sample yields 130,000 or so clones, 88% seen once. Sample: peripheral blood, taken 28 days after the second AZD1222 dose. These receptors originate from an adult who received the AZD1222 COVID-19 vaccine.

This clone has a single count. V usage is TRBV19 and J usage is TRBJ2-7; the match to TRBD1 covers 7 bases. The CDR3 extends over 14 amino acids. From germline, CDR1 is LNHDA and CDR2 SQIVND (reference sequence). Trimming cost V 7 bases and J 6 bases; bases outside gene matches: 12. CDR3 protein: CASTGRGIHSEQYF. Written as DNA, the CDR3 is TGTGCCAGTACCGGCAGGGGGATTCATAGCGAGCAGTACTTC.

This clone was seen only once. The chain couples TRBV30 to TRBJ1-2, with 9 positions matching TRBD1. V trimming: 4 bases; J trimming: 3 bases; junction bases outside the gene matches: 3. Germline V lookup: CDR1 GTSNPN, CDR2 SVGIG (reference sequence). CDR3 length equals 13 residues. The CDR3 loop is CAWTGQGHYGYTF. The CDR3 DNA reads TGTGCCTGGACGGGACAGGGTCACTATGGCTACACCTTC. Using reference TRBV30 and TRBJ1-2 for the parts outside the CDR3, the full variable domain is SQTIHQWPATLVQPVGSPLSLECTVEGTSNPNLYWYRQAAGRGLQLLFYSVGIGQISSEVPQNLSASRPQDRQFILSSKKLLLSDSGFYLCAWTGQGHYGYTFGSGTRLTVV.

This clone was found once. This chain uses TRBV27 with TRBJ1-1; no reliable D call. CDR3 size: 16 residues. With 4 bases removed from V and 3 bases from J, the gap between germline ends came to 18 bases. Germline CDR1 and CDR2: MNHEY and SMNVEV (reference sequence). As DNA, the CDR3 is TGTGCCAGCAGTTCCCTGGGGTCAACCCGGGACACTGAAGCTTTCTTT. Its protein is CASSSLGSTRDTEAFF.

The chain combines TRBV6-6 with TRBJ1-1; D perhaps matches TRBD1 (6 bases). Per the germline V gene, CDR1 is MNHNY and CDR2 is SVGAGI (reference sequence). The CDR3 covers 15 residues. Deletions cut 4 bases from V and 0 bases from J, with 12 bases between. CDR3: CASSLPGTLNTEAFF. DNA for the CDR3: TGTGCCAGCAGTTTACCCGGGACACTGAACACTGAAGCTTTCTTT.

Here the CDR3 reads CASSLGLDGEQYF. CDR3 bases: TGTGCCAGCAGTTTAGGTTTGGACGGCGAGCAGTACTTC. The chain uses TRBV12-3 or TRBV12-4 and TRBJ2-7, with unresolved D. This CDR3 has 13 amino acids. The V end was cut by 1 base, the J end by 6 bases, with 10 bases between.

The chain carries TRBV11-2 and TRBJ2-1; 8 positions agree with TRBD2. Unmatched junction bases numbered 7, after V lost 1 base and J lost 2 bases. Germline V CDR1 and CDR2: SGHAT, FQNNGV. This CDR3 has 17 residues. The CDR3, as DNA: TGTGCCAGCAGCTTAGCGGGGGCGGGAGGCCCCTACAATGAGCAGTTCTTC. Translating it yields CASSLAGAGGPYNEQFF.

The rearrangement links TRBV27 to TRBJ1-4, with D unresolved. Trimming stripped 6 bases from V and 0 bases from J, with 14 bases between. The CDR3 loop spans 16 amino acids. Germline loops: CDR1 MNHEY, CDR2 SMNVEV (reference sequence). DNA for the CDR3: TGTGCCAGCAGATCTTGGACTGTGGCAACTAATGAAAAACTGTTTTTT. Translated: CASRSWTVATNEKLFF.

This clone appeared a single time. This chain links TRBV5-1 with TRBJ1-5; no reliable D call. Trimming left V 4 bases short and J 3 bases short, with 17 bases between. Germline V gives CDR1 SGHRS, CDR2 YFSETQ. The CDR3 consists of 16 residues. CDR3 amino acids: CASSPGGGRYNQPQHF. The CDR3 DNA sequence: TGCGCCAGCAGCCCTGGAGGTGGCAGATACAATCAGCCCCAGCATTTT.

This chain uses TRBV5-1 with TRBJ1-6; 8 bases agree with TRBD1. The CDR3 runs to 15 residues. After removal of 4 bases from V and 9 bases from J, the junction contained 9 bases not matched to a gene. Germline assignment: CDR1 SGHRS and CDR2 YFSETQ. CDR3 nucleotide sequence: TGCGCCAGCAGCATGGGACAGGCGATTTCTTCACCCCTCCACTTT. Residues: CASSMGQAISSPLHF. The full variable domain, rest sourced from reference TRBV5-1 and TRBJ1-6, is KAGVTQTPRYLIKTRGQQVTLSCSPISGHRSVSWYQQTPGQGLQFLFEYFSETQRNKGNFPGRFSGRQFSNSRSEMNVSTLELGDSALYLCASSMGQAISSPLHFGNGTRLTVT.

This chain joins TRBV9 and TRBJ1-2; 8 bases match TRBD1. There are 17 residues in the CDR3. The V and J ends lost 0 bases and 3 bases, in that order; junction bases with no gene match: 10. CDR1 is SGDLS, CDR2 YYNGEE, per germline. The CDR3 protein is CASSVGQGLPQDYGYTF. In nucleotides, the CDR3 is TGTGCCAGCAGCGTAGGACAGGGGCTTCCACAGGACTATGGCTACACCTTC.

V is TRBV5-1 and J is TRBJ1-4, with no clear D. Germline values: CDR1 SGHRS, CDR2 YFSETQ. V was clipped by 0 bases and J by 5 bases, with 11 bases between them. The CDR3 length is 15 residues. Written as DNA, the CDR3 is TGCGCCAGCAGCTTGGACGCCAGGAGAAATGAAAAACTGTTTTTT. Translation: CASSLDARRNEKLFF.

The chain uses TRBV3-1 (or the pseudogene TRBV3-2) and TRBJ2-3; TRBD2 aligns across 7 bases. Germline lookup yields CDR1 LGHDT and CDR2 YNNKEL (reference sequence). V was clipped by 8 bases and J by 4 bases; unmatched bases: 9. CDR3 size: 14 residues. CDR3 region: CASSAGDGPDTQYF. Here the CDR3 DNA reads TGTGCCAGCTCCGCGGGGGATGGGCCAGATACGCAGTATTTT.

The V gene is TRBV3-1 (or the pseudogene TRBV3-2), the J gene TRBJ2-7; maybe TRBD1 (6 bases). This CDR3 is built from 15 residues. Germline loops: CDR1 LGHDT, CDR2 YNNKEL (reference sequence). V gave up 1 base and J gave up 5 bases, with 15 bases separating them. The CDR3 is CASSQGQGIGDEQYF. As DNA, the CDR3 is TGTGCCAGCAGCCAAGGGCAGGGGATAGGCGACGAGCAGTACTTC.

This clone was seen a handful of times. J is TRBJ1-4 and V is TRBV4-1, with D perhaps matching TRBD1 (6 bases). Trimming left V 1 base short and J 8 bases short, with 14 bases between. CDR1 is MGHRA and CDR2 is YSYEKL in the germline V gene. This CDR3 is built from 15 residues. The chain's CDR3 is CASSQGGGLREKLFF. The CDR3 DNA follows: TGCGCCAGCAGCCAAGGTGGGGGCCTCCGAGAAAAACTGTTTTTT.

V usage is TRBV27 and J usage is TRBJ2-1; D is unclear. CDR3 length: 15 amino acids. The germline V gene encodes CDR1 MNHEY and CDR2 SMNVEV (reference sequence). Trimming took 5 bases from V and 1 from J, leaving 12 bases between them. CDR3: CASSPSALSYNEQFF. The CDR3 region has the DNA TGTGCCAGCAGTCCTTCAGCGCTATCCTACAATGAGCAGTTCTTC.

The chain joins TRBV11-1 to TRBJ2-7; D is perhaps TRBD1 or TRBD2 (5 bases each). Trimming cost V 9 bases and J 0 bases, with 15 bases left between them. From germline, CDR1 is SGHAT and CDR2 FQDESV (reference sequence). This CDR3 has 14 residues. CDR3: CASSVGDLSYEQYF. CDR3 bases: TGTGCCAGTAGCGTGGGGGACCTCTCCTACGAGCAGTACTTC.

The chain combines TRBV5-5 with TRBJ1-4, with D unresolved. In germline, CDR1 is SGHKS, CDR2 YYEKEE (reference sequence). The V end lost 5 bases, the J end lost 6 bases, and 14 bases lay between the germline ends. CDR3 length: 14 residues. The CDR3 DNA reads TGTGCCAGCAGGTTCCGCAGGACCGATGAAAAACTGTTTTTT. Its protein product is CASRFRRTDEKLFF. Drawing the rest from reference TRBV5-5 and TRBJ1-4, the complete variable domain is DAGVTQSPTHLIKTRGQQVTLRCSPISGHKSVSWYQQVLGQGPQFIFQYYEKEERGRGNFPDRFSARQFPNYSSELNVNALLLGDSALYLCASRFRRTDEKLFFGSGTQLSVL.

The rearrangement joins TRBV9 to TRBJ2-1; 10 bases match TRBD2. Germline V gene lookup returns CDR1 SGDLS and CDR2 YYNGEE. Trimming cost V 5 bases and J 10 bases; bases outside gene matches: 12. This CDR3 is 15 amino acids long. Here the CDR3 DNA reads TGTGCCAGCAGTCCCCTAGCGGGAGAAGGAGGAGAGCAGTTCTTC. This encodes CASSPLAGEGGEQFF. The whole variable domain, remainder taken from reference TRBV9 and TRBJ2-1, is DSGVTQTPKHLITATGQRVTLRCSPRSGDLSVYWYQQSLDQGLQFLIQYYNGEERAKGNILERFSAQQFPDLHSELNLSSLELGDSALYFCASSPLAGEGGEQFFGPGTRLTVL.

The rearrangement uses TRBV21-1 and TRBJ2-7; TRBD1 was called by the table and not checked on the DNA. TRBV21-1 is flagged as a pseudogene. The CDR3 covers 14 residues. Written as DNA, the CDR3 is TGTGCCAGCTTCGGGACACACTCTTTTTACGAGCAGTACTTC. This codes for CASFGTHSFYEQYF.

The chain is built from TRBV2 and TRBJ1-2; no definite D call. The V end was cut by 0 bases, the J end by 7 bases, with 15 bases between. This CDR3 is built from 15 residues. Germline loops: CDR1 SNHLY, CDR2 FYNNEI. In DNA, the CDR3 is TGTGCCAGCAGTGAAGCGCCCGGGCCCATAGGTGGCTACACCTTC. It encodes CASSEAPGPIGGYTF. Supplemented by reference TRBV2 and TRBJ1-2, the full variable domain reads EPEVTQTPSHQVTQMGQEVILRCVPISNHLYFYWYRQILGQKVEFLVSFYNNEISEKSEIFDDQFSVERPDGSNFTLKIRSTKLEDSAMYFCASSEAPGPIGGYTFGSGTRLTVV.

The genes are TRBV19 and TRBJ1-6; no definite D call. This CDR3 has 14 amino acids. Trimming removed 4 bases from V and 6 bases from J, with 10 bases in between. The V gene's germline CDR1 is LNHDA and CDR2 SQIVND (reference sequence). In nucleotides, the CDR3 is TGTGCCAGTAGTACTGGGCAGCCTAATTCACCCCTCCACTTT. It translates to CASSTGQPNSPLHF.

The CDR3 sequence is CASSLGYLSEAFF. Written as DNA, the CDR3 is TGTGCCAGCAGTTTAGGTTATCTCAGTGAAGCTTTCTTT. The V gene is TRBV12-3 or TRBV12-4, the J gene TRBJ1-1; unclear D gene. The CDR3 runs to 13 residues. The ends were cut back, 1 base at V and 7 bases at J, with 10 bases in the middle.

The chain has TRBV4-1 and TRBJ1-6; the D gene is possibly TRBD1 (6 bases). CDR1 is MGHRA, CDR2 YSYEKL, per germline. With 3 bases removed from V and 10 bases from J, the gap between germline ends came to 16 bases. This CDR3 has 15 amino acids. The CDR3 coding sequence is TGCGCCAGCAGCCACCGACAGGCCCCTCGCTCACCCCTCCACTTT. Translating gives CASSHRQAPRSPLHF.

The J gene is TRBJ2-5, the V gene TRBV19, with 12 bases matching TRBD1. CDR3 length equals 16 residues. With 3 bases clipped from V and 4 bases from J, the junction kept 6 bases outside the gene matches. Per germline, CDR1 LNHDA and CDR2 SQIVND (reference sequence). The CDR3: CASSMGGTGGGETQYF. In DNA, the CDR3 is TGTGCCAGTAGTATGGGTGGGACAGGGGGCGGAGAGACCCAGTACTTC.

The chain links TRBV7-9 to TRBJ1-2; 7 bases align to TRBD1. With V trimmed by 5 bases and J by 6 bases, 6 bases remained unmatched. CDR1 and CDR2 (germline): SEHNR, FQNEAQ (reference sequence). CDR3 length: 13 amino acids. As DNA, the CDR3 is TGTGCCAGCAGCCTCAAGACAGGGCATGGCTACACCTTC. Translating gives CASSLKTGHGYTF. The variable domain in full, completed from reference TRBV7-9 and TRBJ1-2, reads DTGVSQNPRHKITKRGQNVTFRCDPISEHNRLYWYRQTLGQGPEFLTYFQNEAQLEKSRLLSDRFSAERPKGSFSTLEIQRTEQGDSAMYLCASSLKTGHGYTFGSGTRLTVV.

CDR3: CASSYTGRGLNTEAFF. CDR3 nucleotides: TGTGCCAGCAGTTACACGGGGAGGGGATTGAACACTGAAGCTTTCTTT. The rearrangement links TRBV6-5 to TRBJ1-1, with D tentatively TRBD1 (5 bases). The germline V gene has CDR1 MNHEY and CDR2 SVGAGI. Trimming removed 2 bases from V and 0 bases from J, with 13 bases in between. The length of the CDR3 is 16 residues.

About this clone: The conserved final phenylalanine or tryptophan is absent from the CDR3, which likely points to a read error. The DNA is left out, because the CDR3 cannot be placed on it with certainty; the CDR3 is given as TCRdb lists it. The chain has TRBV23-1 and TRBJ2-7. TRBV23-1 is assigned to the ORF class and has an uncertain function. A total of 9 residues make up the CDR3, ends included. CDR3 protein: CASSQACVS.

CDR3 region: CASSYVGSSYEQYF. As DNA, the CDR3 is TGTGCCAGCAGTTACGTAGGCAGCTCCTACGAGCAGTACTTC. The chain couples TRBV6-6 to TRBJ2-7; D gene ambiguous. CDR1 and CDR2 (germline): MNHNY, SVGAGI (reference sequence). V was pared by 2 bases and J by 0 bases, with 8 bases between. The CDR3 extends over 14 amino acids.

The V and J genes are TRBV7-8 and TRBJ2-6; tentatively, D is TRBD2 (5 bases). The germline V gene encodes CDR1 SGHVS and CDR2 FQNEAQ. This CDR3 comprises 19 residues. The ends were cut back, 0 bases at V and 3 bases at J, with 18 bases in the middle. The CDR3 loop reads CASSLAVLLPGSGANVLTF. CDR3 sequence (DNA): TGTGCCAGCAGCTTAGCTGTTTTATTGCCGGGGAGTGGGGCCAACGTCCTGACTTTC.

The V and J genes are TRBV4-2 and TRBJ1-6; the match to TRBD1 covers 7 bases. V lost 1 base, J lost 9 bases, and 9 bases stayed unmatched. CDR1 and CDR2 (germline): LGHNA, YNFKEQ. The CDR3 totals 16 residues. The CDR3 nucleotides are TGTGCCAGCAGCCAAGTCTTGGGGCAGGGGGGTTCACCCCTCCACTTT. It codes for CASSQVLGQGGSPLHF.

The rearrangement links TRBV2 to TRBJ2-3; D possibly corresponds to TRBD2 (6 bases). Trimming left V 6 bases short and J 0 bases short, with 10 bases between. The CDR3 consists of 14 residues. The germline V gene encodes CDR1 SNHLY and CDR2 FYNNEI. The CDR3 DNA reads as TGTGCCAGCAGCTCTAGCGTTAGCACAGATACGCAGTATTTT. Residues: CASSSSVSTDTQYF.

CDR3 residues: CASSQPGPNQPQHF. CDR3 DNA: TGTGCCAGCAGCCAACCAGGTCCGAATCAGCCCCAGCATTTT. The genes are TRBV3-1 (or the pseudogene TRBV3-2) and TRBJ1-5; D gene uncertain. The V end was cut by 2 bases, the J end by 4 bases, with 9 bases between. From germline, CDR1 is LGHDT and CDR2 YNNKEL (reference sequence). This CDR3 comprises 14 residues.